A selection of T cell receptor beta chains follows, all from one sample in a study of T cells in Graves' hyperthyroidism and ophthalmopathy. In TCRdb, the multiplex PCR reads were re-called with MiXCR into one record per CDR3 protein. This table has 700,000 or so distinct CDR3 sequences, less than 20% appearing once. Sequenced: blood. The receptor source for this set is a man aged 18 to 29 with Graves' hyperthyroidism. The CDR3 runs from the conserved cysteine through the conserved F or W. A D gene is named only where the DNA matches it firmly. Clone size is not always given. Where it is, it says once, few, many or a class for expanded clones.

j_call: TRBJ2-3
v_call: TRBV7-6
clone_size: many
d_call: TRBD2
cdr3_nt: TGTGCCAGCAGCTCCCTACCAGGGCTAGCGGGAAAGGGAGATACGCAGTATTTT
cdr3_aa: CASSSLPGLAGKGDTQYF

j_call: TRBJ2-3
v_call: TRBV6-1
clone_size: NA
d_call: TRBD2
cdr3_nt: TGTGCCAGCAGTTACGGGCTAGCGGGAGGTTCAGATACGCAGTATTTT
cdr3_aa: CASSYGLAGGSDTQYF

j_call: TRBJ2-7
v_call: TRBV19
clone_size: NA
d_call: NA
cdr3_nt: TGTGCCAGTAGTCCTAGGGGGGACTACGAGCAGTACTTC
cdr3_aa: CASSPRGDYEQYF

j_call: TRBJ2-1
v_call: TRBV7-9
clone_size: NA
d_call: TRBD1
cdr3_nt: TGTGCCAGCAGCTTCTACAGGGGCAGTGAGCAGTTCTTC
cdr3_aa: CASSFYRGSEQFF

j_call: TRBJ2-7
v_call: TRBV28
clone_size: many
d_call: TRBD1
cdr3_nt: TGTGCCAGCAGCCACAGGGGGCGCCCCTACGAGCAGTACTTC
cdr3_aa: CASSHRGRPYEQYF

j_call: TRBJ2-7
v_call: TRBV5-6
clone_size: NA
d_call: NA
cdr3_nt: TGTGCCAGCAGCTTACGGCAATCCGAGCAGTACTTC
cdr3_aa: CASSLRQSEQYF

j_call: TRBJ2-5
v_call: TRBV2
clone_size: many
d_call: TRBD1
cdr3_nt: TGTGCCAGCAGTCGAGGACAGGACCGGGAGACCCAGTACTTC
cdr3_aa: CASSRGQDRETQYF

j_call: TRBJ1-5
v_call: TRBV27
clone_size: many
d_call: NA
cdr3_nt: TGTGCCAGCAGTATCAGGCCCAGGGATCAGCCCCAGCATTTT
cdr3_aa: CASSIRPRDQPQHF

j_call: TRBJ1-5
v_call: TRBV12-5
clone_size: many
d_call: TRBD1
cdr3_nt: TGTGCTAGTGGTTTCTACAGGGGGATTAGCAATCAGCCCCAGCATTTT
cdr3_aa: CASGFYRGISNQPQHF

j_call: TRBJ2-4
v_call: TRBV5-1
clone_size: many
d_call: NA
cdr3_nt: TGCGCCAGCAGCTTTTGGACGGACACCAAAAACATTCAGTACTTC
cdr3_aa: CASSFWTDTKNIQYF

j_call: TRBJ2-1
v_call: TRBV30
clone_size: many
d_call: NA
cdr3_nt: TGTGCCTGGAGCGTTAGCGTGGGCGAGCAGTTCTTC
cdr3_aa: CAWSVSVGEQFF

j_call: TRBJ2-2
v_call: TRBV20-1
clone_size: few
d_call: NA
cdr3_nt: TGCAGTGCCGTACAGGGGGGGACCGGGGAGCTGTTTTTT
cdr3_aa: CSAVQGGTGELFF

j_call: TRBJ2-1
v_call: TRBV29-1
clone_size: NA
d_call: TRBD1
cdr3_nt: TGCAGCGTTGTCGGACAGGGGGGATCAGCATACGAGCAGTTCTTC
cdr3_aa: CSVVGQGGSAYEQFF

j_call: TRBJ2-1
v_call: TRBV6-2/TRBV6-3
clone_size: NA
d_call: NA
cdr3_nt: TGTGCCAGCAGTTATACTAGTTACCATGAGCAGTTCTTC
cdr3_aa: CASSYTSYHEQFF

j_call: TRBJ2-5
v_call: TRBV2
clone_size: many
d_call: TRBD2
cdr3_nt: TGTGCCAGTGAGAGGTTACCGGGACTAGCGGGAGAGACCCAGTACTTC
cdr3_aa: CASERLPGLAGETQYF

j_call: TRBJ2-3
v_call: TRBV20-1
clone_size: many
d_call: TRBD2
cdr3_nt: TGCAGTGCTAGCACTATCTGGGTAGCGGGAGGGGGCACAGATACGCAGTATTTT
cdr3_aa: CSASTIWVAGGGTDTQYF

j_call: TRBJ2-2
v_call: TRBV13
clone_size: few
d_call: NA
cdr3_nt: TGTGCCAGCAGCTTAGATCAGGGGCCGGAGGCCGGGGAGCTGTTTTTT
cdr3_aa: CASSLDQGPEAGELFF

j_call: TRBJ2-7
v_call: TRBV13
clone_size: many
d_call: NA
cdr3_nt: TGTGCCAGCAGCTTCTCTAGGGGGGCGCATAGGGAGCAGTACTTC
cdr3_aa: CASSFSRGAHREQYF

j_call: TRBJ1-1
v_call: TRBV6-2/TRBV6-3
clone_size: many
d_call: NA
cdr3_nt: TGTGCCAGCAGTTACGAGGGTAGCGCTGAAGCTTTCTTT
cdr3_aa: CASSYEGSAEAFF

j_call: TRBJ2-3
v_call: TRBV5-6
clone_size: few
d_call: NA
cdr3_nt: TGTGCCAGCAGCCCGGCCTCCGATACGCAGTATTTT
cdr3_aa: CASSPASDTQYF

j_call: TRBJ2-1
v_call: TRBV25-1
clone_size: once
d_call: NA
cdr3_nt: TGTGCCAGCAGTGGTTCAGGGAGGACCCTCCATGAGCAGTTCTTC
cdr3_aa: CASSGSGRTLHEQFF

j_call: TRBJ2-5
v_call: TRBV20-1
clone_size: NA
d_call: NA
cdr3_nt: TGCAGTGCTAGATACCCGCAAAAAGAGACCCAGTACTTC
cdr3_aa: CSARYPQKETQYF

j_call: TRBJ2-1
v_call: TRBV7-9
clone_size: NA
d_call: TRBD2
cdr3_nt: TGTGCCAGCAGCCCAGATGGACTAGCAGGGTACAATGAGCAGTTCTTC
cdr3_aa: CASSPDGLAGYNEQFF

j_call: TRBJ1-2
v_call: TRBV29-1
clone_size: few
d_call: NA
cdr3_nt: TGCAGCGTTCGTCATGGGATCTATGGCTACACCTTC
cdr3_aa: CSVRHGIYGYTF

j_call: TRBJ2-2
v_call: TRBV24-1
clone_size: NA
d_call: NA
cdr3_nt: TGTGCCACCAGTGATACAGGAACGAACACCGGGGAGCTGTTTTTT
cdr3_aa: CATSDTGTNTGELFF

j_call: TRBJ1-5
v_call: TRBV15
clone_size: few
d_call: NA
cdr3_nt: TGTGCCACCAGCTCCGACAGTGTTGCCAATCAGCCCCAGCATTTT
cdr3_aa: CATSSDSVANQPQHF

j_call: TRBJ1-5
v_call: TRBV28
clone_size: NA
d_call: NA
cdr3_nt: TGTGCCAGCAGTTTGTATCCCCCGACGGTTTATAGCAATCAGCCCCAGCATTTT
cdr3_aa: CASSLYPPTVYSNQPQHF

j_call: TRBJ2-7
v_call: TRBV20-1
clone_size: NA
d_call: NA
cdr3_nt: TGCAGTGCTAGAGGACACGGGGGAGTTGTCGAGCAGTACTTC
cdr3_aa: CSARGHGGVVEQYF

j_call: TRBJ2-3
v_call: TRBV24-1
clone_size: many
d_call: NA
cdr3_nt: TGTGCCACCAGTGATTACGGACAGAACACAGATACGCAGTATTTT
cdr3_aa: CATSDYGQNTDTQYF

j_call: TRBJ2-6
v_call: TRBV24-1
clone_size: many
d_call: NA
cdr3_nt: TGTGCCACCAGTGATGGGGGCCACTCTGGGGCCAACGTCCTGACTTTC
cdr3_aa: CATSDGGHSGANVLTF

j_call: TRBJ2-7
v_call: TRBV5-1
clone_size: few
d_call: TRBD2
cdr3_nt: TGCGCCAGCAGCAGGGGGACTAGCGGGAGACTGTACGAGCAGTACTTC
cdr3_aa: CASSRGTSGRLYEQYF

j_call: TRBJ2-5
v_call: TRBV5-6
clone_size: NA
d_call: NA
cdr3_nt: TGTGCCAGCAGCTTTGCGGCCCTCGGGACCCAGTACTTC
cdr3_aa: CASSFAALGTQYF

j_call: TRBJ2-3
v_call: TRBV28
clone_size: few
d_call: TRBD1
cdr3_nt: TGTGCCAGCAGTTTAACAGGGGATGATACGCAGTATTTT
cdr3_aa: CASSLTGDDTQYF